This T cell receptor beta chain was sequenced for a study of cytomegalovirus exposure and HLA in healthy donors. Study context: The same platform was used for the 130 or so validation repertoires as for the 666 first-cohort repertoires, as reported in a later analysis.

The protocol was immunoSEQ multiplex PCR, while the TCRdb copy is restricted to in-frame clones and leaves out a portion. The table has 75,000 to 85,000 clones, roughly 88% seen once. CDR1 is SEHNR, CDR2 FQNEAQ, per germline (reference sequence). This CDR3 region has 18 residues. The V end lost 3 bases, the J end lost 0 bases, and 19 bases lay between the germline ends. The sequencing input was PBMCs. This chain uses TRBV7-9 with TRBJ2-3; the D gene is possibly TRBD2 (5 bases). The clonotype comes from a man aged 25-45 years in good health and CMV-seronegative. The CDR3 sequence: CASSLAVSRETSTDTQYF. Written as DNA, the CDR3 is TGTGCCAGCAGCTTGGCGGTCTCGAGGGAGACGAGCACAGATACGCAGTATTTT.